The 26 T cell receptor beta chains below come from one sample, sequenced in a study of beta chain features in type 1 diabetes. What was sequenced were expressed TCRB transcripts, since all of the isolated RNA had been reverse transcribed. Sequenced by immunoSEQ multiplex PCR; TCRdb stores in-frame clones only, minus some. This table holds under 900,000 clones, roughly a sixth found once. The sequencing input was naive CD4+ T cells from blood. The receptors here all came from a woman under 30 in good health.

J is TRBJ2-4 and V is TRBV19, with 9 positions matching TRBD2. With V trimmed by 9 bases and J by 5 bases, 11 bases remained unmatched. The CDR3 extends over 15 amino acids. Germline V CDR1 and CDR2: LNHDA, SQIVND (reference sequence). CDR3 nucleotides: TGTGCCAGCAACTATGAGGTAGCGGGGGAAAACATTCAGTACTTC. It encodes CASNYEVAGENIQYF.

The V gene is TRBV28, the J gene TRBJ2-5; D perhaps matches TRBD2 (5 bases). This CDR3 comprises 13 residues. Germline values: CDR1 MDHEN, CDR2 SYDVKM. V was trimmed by 8 bases and J by 1 base, leaving 11 bases between them. CDR3 DNA sequence: TGTGCCAGCGGGAGACACATCCAAGAGACCCAGTACTTC. Residues: CASGRHIQETQYF.

The chain is built from TRBV11-2 and TRBJ1-5; D call uncertain. The V gene lost 2 bases and the J gene lost 0 bases, with 5 bases spanning the gap. The CDR3 totals 14 residues. Germline-derived CDR1 and CDR2 are SGHAT and FQNNGV. The CDR3 nucleotides are TGTGCCAGCAGCTTATCCCCTAGCAATCAGCCCCAGCATTTT. This translates into CASSLSPSNQPQHF.

As for this clone: The sample holds other DNA sequences that translate to the same CDR3. This rearrangement joins TRBV2 to TRBJ2-5; D is undetermined. The CDR3 consists of 11 residues. V was trimmed by 7 bases and J by 4 bases, leaving 7 bases between them. Germline V lookup: CDR1 SNHLY, CDR2 FYNNEI. CDR3 loop: CASTVRETQYF. The CDR3 bases are TGTGCCAGCACCGTCCGAGAGACCCAGTACTTC.

This chain joins TRBV7-2 and TRBJ2-1, with 10 bases fitting TRBD2. The CDR3 is 15 residues long. Germline CDR1 reads SGHTA; CDR2 reads FQGNSA. With 6 bases clipped from V and 3 bases from J, the junction kept 5 bases outside the gene matches. Written as DNA, the CDR3 is TGTGCCAGCAGTTTTACTAGCGGGATCTACAATGAGCAGTTCTTC. This translates into CASSFTSGIYNEQFF.

The chain has TRBV6-1 and TRBJ2-5; no clear D. The CDR3 covers 15 residues. The germline gives CDR1 MNHNS, CDR2 SASEGT. Trimming took 1 base from V and 3 from J, leaving 12 bases between them. DNA of the CDR3: TGTGCCAGCAGTGAAGGCCCGTTCGAGAAAGAGACCCAGTACTTC. Its protein product is CASSEGPFEKETQYF.

The rearrangement links TRBV9 to TRBJ1-1; the D gene is possibly TRBD1 (5 bases). The CDR3 consists of 14 residues. Germline V gene sequence: CDR1 SGDLS, CDR2 YYNGEE. The V end lost 7 bases, the J end lost 1 base, and 14 bases lay between the germline ends. The CDR3 protein is CASGTGTANTEAFF. CDR3 nucleotides: TGTGCCAGCGGGACTGGGACTGCGAACACTGAAGCTTTCTTT.

The chain employs TRBV27 and TRBJ2-5, with 8 nucleotides matching TRBD2. CDR1 MNHEY and CDR2 SMNVEV come from the germline V gene (reference sequence). The CDR3 loop spans 15 amino acids. J was trimmed by 4 bases and V by 6 bases; bases with no gene match: 10. The CDR3 is CASSRLTSARETQYF. The DNA of the CDR3 is TGTGCCAGCAGCCGTTTGACTAGCGCCAGAGAGACCCAGTACTTC.

The chain is built from TRBV2 and TRBJ2-1, with a tentative D call TRBD2 (7 bases). CDR1 and CDR2 from the germline V gene are SNHLY and FYNNEI. The CDR3 loop spans 15 amino acids. Trimming stripped 3 bases from V and 2 bases from J, with 11 bases between. The DNA of the CDR3 is TGTGCCAGCAGTGATGCGGGGGCCCCCTACAATGAGCAGTTCTTC. This codes for CASSDAGAPYNEQFF.

The chain has TRBV20-1 and TRBJ2-3; no reliable D call. This CDR3 is built from 10 residues. CDR1 and CDR2 (germline): DFQATT, SNEGSKA (reference sequence). V was trimmed by 3 bases and J by 7 bases, leaving 5 bases between them. CDR3 coding DNA: TGCAGTGCTAGTGAATATACGCAGTATTTT. This translates into CSASEYTQYF.

This clone was found a few times. The chain combines TRBV25-1 with TRBJ2-5; 11 bases match TRBD2. Unmatched junction bases numbered 6, after V lost 3 bases and J lost 3 bases. This CDR3 spans 16 amino acids. Germline V gene lookup returns CDR1 MGHDK and CDR2 SYGVNS. In DNA form, the CDR3 reads TGTGCCAGCAGTGATAACCCGGGACTAGCGGAAGAGACCCAGTACTTC. Translating gives CASSDNPGLAEETQYF.

The rearrangement links TRBV15 to TRBJ2-7; 8 bases fit TRBD2. CDR1 and CDR2 (germline): LNHNV, YYDKDF (reference sequence). Unmatched junction bases numbered 6, after V lost 1 base and J lost 4 bases. The CDR3 covers 15 residues. CDR3 sequence (DNA): TGTGCCACCAGCAGAGGAGGGACTAGATGGTACGAGCAGTACTTC. Its protein product is CATSRGGTRWYEQYF.

To note about this clone: The same CDR3 can be traced to other DNA sequences in this sample. The chain uses TRBV10-3 and TRBJ2-5; 8 bases map to TRBD2. V lost 3 bases and J lost 2; bases outside the gene matches: 5. The CDR3 length is 15 residues. Germline CDR1 is ENHRY and CDR2 is SYGVKD. The CDR3 region has the DNA TGTGCCATCAGTGAAGGACTAGCCGGTCAAGAGACCCAGTACTTC. The encoded protein is CAISEGLAGQETQYF.

The chain couples TRBV11-2 to TRBJ2-3; D ambiguous. The CDR3 sequence is 13 residues long. V lost 7 bases and J 0 bases, leaving 8 bases between the germline ends. From germline, CDR1 is SGHAT and CDR2 FQNNGV. The CDR3 loop reads CASTRTSTDTQYF. The CDR3 DNA is TGTGCCAGCACCCGGACCAGCACAGATACGCAGTATTTT.

This clone was detected a few times. V and J are TRBV10-3 and TRBJ1-2; tentative D call: TRBD1 (6 bases). The CDR3 extends over 13 amino acids. The V end was cut by 8 bases, the J end by 2 bases, with 12 bases between. Germline CDR1 is ENHRY and CDR2 is SYGVKD. Written as DNA, the CDR3 is TGTGCCATCTCCGGGGGCGAGAACTATGGCTACACCTTC. It is translated as CAISGGENYGYTF.

The chain couples TRBV29-1 to TRBJ2-3; TRBD2 aligns across 8 bases. CDR3 length: 23 residues. The V and J ends lost 1 base and 6 bases, in that order; junction bases with no gene match: 33. Per the germline V gene, CDR1 is SQVTM and CDR2 is ANQGSEA. The CDR3 loop reads CSVEVPFRVSGIFPLRDRDTQYF. CDR3 coding DNA: TGCAGCGTTGAAGTACCATTTCGGGTTAGCGGGATCTTTCCTTTGAGGGATCGTGATACGCAGTATTTT.

The chain recombines TRBV7-3 with TRBJ2-1, with 8 positions matching TRBD2. V was clipped by 5 bases and J by 8 bases; unmatched bases: 8. The CDR3 spans 14 residues. Per the germline V gene, CDR1 is SGHTA and CDR2 is FQGTGA. The CDR3 loop reads CASSRSGSHHEQFF. The CDR3 region has the DNA TGTGCCAGCAGCCGGAGCGGGAGTCACCATGAGCAGTTCTTC.

This clone came up a few times. The V gene is TRBV9, the J gene TRBJ2-1, with D maybe TRBD2 (6 bases). Trimming left V 0 bases short and J 5 bases short, with 9 bases between. In germline, CDR1 is SGDLS, CDR2 YYNGEE. This CDR3 is built from 14 residues. CDR3 loop: CASSVGGGNNEQFF. The CDR3 region has the DNA TGTGCCAGCAGCGTAGGCGGAGGGAACAATGAGCAGTTCTTC.

The V gene is TRBV18, the J gene TRBJ1-4; a possible D gene is TRBD1 (6 bases). The CDR3 runs to 13 residues. Per germline, CDR1 KGHSH and CDR2 LQKENI. V was trimmed by 3 bases and J by 4 bases, leaving 6 bases between them. The chain's CDR3 is CASSPDSNEKLFF. CDR3 nucleotides: TGTGCCAGCTCACCGGACAGTAATGAAAAACTGTTTTTT.

This rearrangement joins TRBV15 to TRBJ2-7, with D possibly being TRBD1 (5 bases). V dropped 4 bases and J dropped 3 bases, with 7 bases sitting between them. The length of the CDR3 is 12 residues. Germline CDR1 LNHNV, CDR2 YYDKDF (reference sequence). CDR3: CATSIDSYEQYF. DNA for the CDR3: TGTGCCACCAGCATAGACAGCTACGAGCAGTACTTC.

As regards this clone: This sample also contains other DNA sequences that code for the same CDR3. The V call is TRBV7-2, the J call TRBJ2-1; 8 bases map to TRBD1. The CDR3 covers 15 residues. Per the germline V gene, CDR1 is SGHTA and CDR2 is FQGNSA. The trim removed 2 bases at V and 4 bases at J, leaving 4 bases unmatched. The CDR3: CASSLSGGNYNEQFF. CDR3 coding DNA: TGTGCCAGCAGCTTATCAGGGGGCAATTACAATGAGCAGTTCTTC.

The chain joins TRBV5-4 to TRBJ1-2; D uncertain. The germline V gene encodes CDR1 SGHNT and CDR2 YYREEE (reference sequence). CDR3 size: 16 residues. The V end lost 4 bases, the J end lost 2 bases, and 18 bases lay between the germline ends. In DNA, the CDR3 is TGTGCCAGCAGCACCGGACGGATTAGGCAAAACTATGGCTACACCTTC. Amino acids: CASSTGRIRQNYGYTF.

This chain uses TRBV5-4 with TRBJ1-4; D gene uncertain. Trimming pared 4 bases from V and 10 bases from J, leaving 17 bases between. This CDR3 spans 14 amino acids. CDR1 SGHNT and CDR2 YYREEE come from the germline V gene (reference sequence). CDR3 region: CASSQEPGGRKLFF. CDR3 sequence (DNA): TGTGCCAGCAGCCAAGAACCCGGAGGGCGAAAACTGTTTTTT.

The genes are TRBV6-6 and TRBJ1-5; D perhaps matches TRBD1 (6 bases). Trimming left V 10 bases short and J 9 bases short, with 16 bases between. The germline gives CDR1 MNHNY, CDR2 SVGAGI (reference sequence). The CDR3 extends over 12 amino acids. The CDR3 bases are TGTGCCACGAGGACAGCTCGTGGGCCCCAGCATTTT. Translation gives CATRTARGPQHF.

V usage is TRBV6-1 and J usage is TRBJ2-3; TRBD2 matches at 14 bases. Germline V gene lookup returns CDR1 MNHNS and CDR2 SASEGT. The CDR3 extends over 14 amino acids. With V trimmed by 6 bases and J by 5 bases, 1 base remained unmatched. The CDR3 DNA follows: TGTGCCAGCAGAGGGACTAGCGGGAGAGATACGCAGTATTTT. This gives the protein CASRGTSGRDTQYF.

This clone was seen more than once but under ten times. This rearrangement joins TRBV4-3 to TRBJ2-7; 10 bases agree with TRBD2. Germline CDR1 LGHNA, CDR2 YSLEER. Losses at the gene ends were 1 base for V and 3 bases for J; bases not matched to a gene: 9. The CDR3 totals 17 residues. Written as DNA, the CDR3 is TGCGCCAGCAGCCAAGTGTTCAGCGGGAGGGCCATCTACGAGCAGTACTTC. Translating gives CASSQVFSGRAIYEQYF.